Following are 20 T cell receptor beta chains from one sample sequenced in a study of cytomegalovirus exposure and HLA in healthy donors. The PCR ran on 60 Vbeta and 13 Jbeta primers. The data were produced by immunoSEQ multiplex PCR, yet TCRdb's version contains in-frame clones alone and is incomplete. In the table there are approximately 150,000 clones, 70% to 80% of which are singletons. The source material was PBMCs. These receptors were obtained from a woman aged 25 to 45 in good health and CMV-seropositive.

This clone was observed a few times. The CDR3 here is CASSQAGISNEQFF. The CDR3 DNA reads as TGTGCCAGCAGCCAGGCGGGGATATCCAATGAGCAGTTCTTC. The V and J genes are TRBV11-2 and TRBJ2-1; maybe TRBD2 (6 bases). V was cut by 5 bases and J by 6 bases, with 14 bases left in between. The CDR3 is 14 amino acids. Looked up from germline, CDR1 is SGHAT and CDR2 is FQNNGV. Full variable domain (rest looked up from reference TRBV11-2 and TRBJ2-1): EAGVAQSPRYKIIEKRQSVAFWCNPISGHATLYWYQQILGQGPKLLIQFQNNGVVDDSQLPKDRFSAERLKGVDSTLKIQPAKLEDSAVYLCASSQAGISNEQFFGPGTRLTVL.

In nucleotides, the CDR3 is TGTGCCAGCAGTCTTGACAGGGTGGGCAATGAGCAGTTCTTC. This codes for CASSLDRVGNEQFF. The genes are TRBV6-5 and TRBJ2-1; 7 positions match TRBD1. Germline V gives CDR1 MNHEY, CDR2 SVGAGI. CDR3 length: 14 residues. With 5 bases clipped from V and 6 bases from J, the junction kept 7 bases outside the gene matches.

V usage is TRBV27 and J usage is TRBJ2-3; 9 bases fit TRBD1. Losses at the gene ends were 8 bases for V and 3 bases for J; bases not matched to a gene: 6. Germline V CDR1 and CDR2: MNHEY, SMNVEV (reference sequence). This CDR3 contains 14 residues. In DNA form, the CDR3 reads TGTGCCAGCGGCCAACAGGGGGCAACAGATACGCAGTATTTT. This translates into CASGQQGATDTQYF.

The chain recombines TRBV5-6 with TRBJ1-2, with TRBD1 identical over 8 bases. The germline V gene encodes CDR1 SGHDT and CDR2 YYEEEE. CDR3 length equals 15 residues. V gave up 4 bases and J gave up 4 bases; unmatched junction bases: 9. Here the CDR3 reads CASSPGQGSVYGYTF. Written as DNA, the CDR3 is TGTGCCAGCAGCCCCGGACAGGGATCGGTCTATGGCTACACCTTC.

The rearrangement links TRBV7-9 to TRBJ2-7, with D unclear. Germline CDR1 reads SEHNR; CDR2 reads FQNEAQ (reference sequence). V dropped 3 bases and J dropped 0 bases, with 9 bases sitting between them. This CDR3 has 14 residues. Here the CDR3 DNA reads TGTGCCAGCAGCTTTGTGGAGACCTCCTACGAGCAGTACTTC. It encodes CASSFVETSYEQYF.

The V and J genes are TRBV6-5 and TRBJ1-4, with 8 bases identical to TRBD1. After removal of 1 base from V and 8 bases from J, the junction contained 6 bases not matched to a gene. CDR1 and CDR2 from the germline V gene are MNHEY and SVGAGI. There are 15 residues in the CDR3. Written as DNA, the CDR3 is TGTGCCAGCAGTTACTGGTCAGGGGGCGAGGAAAAACTGTTTTTT. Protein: CASSYWSGGEEKLFF.

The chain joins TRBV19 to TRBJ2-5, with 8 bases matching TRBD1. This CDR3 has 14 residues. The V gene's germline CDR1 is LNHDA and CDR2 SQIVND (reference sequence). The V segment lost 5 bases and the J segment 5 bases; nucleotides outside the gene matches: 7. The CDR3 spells CASSVQGAGETQYF. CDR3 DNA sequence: TGTGCCAGTAGTGTCCAGGGGGCAGGGGAGACCCAGTACTTC.

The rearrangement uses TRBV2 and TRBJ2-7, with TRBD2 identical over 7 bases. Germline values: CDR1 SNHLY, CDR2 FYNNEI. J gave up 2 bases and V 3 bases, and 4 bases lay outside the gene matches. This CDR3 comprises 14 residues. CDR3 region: CASSEASGTYEQYF. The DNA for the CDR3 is TGTGCCAGCAGTGAGGCTAGCGGTACCTACGAGCAGTACTTC.

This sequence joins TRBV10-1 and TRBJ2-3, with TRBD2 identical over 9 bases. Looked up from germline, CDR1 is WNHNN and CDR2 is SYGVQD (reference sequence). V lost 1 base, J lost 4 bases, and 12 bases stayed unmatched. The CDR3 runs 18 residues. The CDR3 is CASSELVGGRARSDTQYF. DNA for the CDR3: TGCGCCAGCAGTGAGTTGGTTGGCGGGAGGGCCCGCTCAGATACGCAGTATTTT.

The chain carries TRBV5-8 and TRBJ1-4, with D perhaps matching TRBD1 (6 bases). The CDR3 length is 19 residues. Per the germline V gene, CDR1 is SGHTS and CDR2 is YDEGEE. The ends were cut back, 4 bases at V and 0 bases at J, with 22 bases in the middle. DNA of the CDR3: TGTGCCAGCAGCGACACACCCCCGGGACACCTCTCAACTAATGAAAAACTGTTTTTT. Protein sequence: CASSDTPPGHLSTNEKLFF.

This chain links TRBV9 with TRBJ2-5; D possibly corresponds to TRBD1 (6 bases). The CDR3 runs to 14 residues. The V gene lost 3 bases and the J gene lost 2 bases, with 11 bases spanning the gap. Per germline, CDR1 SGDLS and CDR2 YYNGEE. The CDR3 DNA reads TGTGCCAGCAGCGAACGGACAGCGCAAGAGACCCAGTACTTC. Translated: CASSERTAQETQYF. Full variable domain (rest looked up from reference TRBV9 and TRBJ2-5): DSGVTQTPKHLITATGQRVTLRCSPRSGDLSVYWYQQSLDQGLQFLIQYYNGEERAKGNILERFSAQQFPDLHSELNLSSLELGDSALYFCASSERTAQETQYFGPGTRLLVL.

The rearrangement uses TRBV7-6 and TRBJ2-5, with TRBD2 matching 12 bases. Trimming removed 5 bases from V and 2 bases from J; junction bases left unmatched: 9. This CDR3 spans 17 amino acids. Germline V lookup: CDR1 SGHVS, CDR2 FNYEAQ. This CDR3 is CASSNPTGLAGQETQYF. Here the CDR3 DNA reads TGTGCCAGCAGCAACCCCACCGGACTAGCGGGACAAGAGACCCAGTACTTC.

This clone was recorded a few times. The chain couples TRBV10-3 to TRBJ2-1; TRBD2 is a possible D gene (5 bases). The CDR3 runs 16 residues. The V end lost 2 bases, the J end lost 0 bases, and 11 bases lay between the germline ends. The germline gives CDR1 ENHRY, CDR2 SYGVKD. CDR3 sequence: CAISEKDLPSYNEQFF. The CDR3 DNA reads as TGTGCCATCAGTGAGAAGGACTTACCCTCCTACAATGAGCAGTTCTTC.

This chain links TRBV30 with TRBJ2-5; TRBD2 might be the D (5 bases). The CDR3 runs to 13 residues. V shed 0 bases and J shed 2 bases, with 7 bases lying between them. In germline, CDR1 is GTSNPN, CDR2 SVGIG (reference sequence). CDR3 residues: CAWSVTGQETQYF. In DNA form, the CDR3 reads TGTGCCTGGAGTGTAACGGGGCAAGAGACCCAGTACTTC.

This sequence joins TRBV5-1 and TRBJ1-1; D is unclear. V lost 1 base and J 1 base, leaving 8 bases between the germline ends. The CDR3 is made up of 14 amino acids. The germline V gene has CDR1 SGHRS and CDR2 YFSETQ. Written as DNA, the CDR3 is TGCGCCAGCAGCTTGTCGGGAGAGAACACTGAAGCTTTCTTT. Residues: CASSLSGENTEAFF.

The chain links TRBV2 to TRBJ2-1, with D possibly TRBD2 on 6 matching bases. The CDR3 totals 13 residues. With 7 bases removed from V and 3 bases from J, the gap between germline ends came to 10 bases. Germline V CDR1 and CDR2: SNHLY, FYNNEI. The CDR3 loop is CASTRENYNEQFF. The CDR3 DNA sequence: TGTGCCAGCACGCGGGAAAACTACAATGAGCAGTTCTTC.

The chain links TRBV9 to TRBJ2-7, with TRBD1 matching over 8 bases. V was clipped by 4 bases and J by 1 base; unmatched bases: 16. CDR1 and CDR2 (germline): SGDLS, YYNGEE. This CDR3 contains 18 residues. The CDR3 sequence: CASSSGQTDRAPSYEQYF. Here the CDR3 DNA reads TGTGCCAGCAGCTCAGGGCAGACGGACAGGGCCCCTTCCTACGAGCAGTACTTC.

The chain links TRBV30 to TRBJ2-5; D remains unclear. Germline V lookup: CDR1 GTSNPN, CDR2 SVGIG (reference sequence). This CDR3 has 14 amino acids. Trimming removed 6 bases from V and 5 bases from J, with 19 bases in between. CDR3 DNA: TGTGCCTGCACCTGGCCTCAGACGGAGGAGACCCAGTACTTC. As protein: CACTWPQTEETQYF.

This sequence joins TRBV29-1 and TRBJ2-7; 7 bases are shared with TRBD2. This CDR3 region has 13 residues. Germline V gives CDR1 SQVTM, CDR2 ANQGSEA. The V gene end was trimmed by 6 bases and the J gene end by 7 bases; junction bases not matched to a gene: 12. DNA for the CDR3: TGCAGCGTCCAATCGGGACTAAACTGGGAGCAGTACTTC. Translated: CSVQSGLNWEQYF.

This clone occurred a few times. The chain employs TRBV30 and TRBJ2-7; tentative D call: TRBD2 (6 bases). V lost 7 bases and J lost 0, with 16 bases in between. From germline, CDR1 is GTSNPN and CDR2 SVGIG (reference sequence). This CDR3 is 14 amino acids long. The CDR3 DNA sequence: TGTGCCTTCAAAACTAGCCTGAGCTCCTACGAGCAGTACTTC. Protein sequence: CAFKTSLSSYEQYF.